Presented here are 19 T cell receptor beta chains from one specimen sequenced in a study of blood T cells in healthy people across ages. A second PCR of about 6 to 12 cycles used a sample-barcoded 5' primer and a J-beta primer mix. TCRdb re-called the 5' RACE reads through MiXCR, storing one row per CDR3 protein. The profile covers about 830,000 distinct CDR3 sequences, with about three fifths appearing a single time and around 22% taken by the ten largest. The sequencing input was blood. The source is a young man in good health.

A few counts support this clonotype. The chain couples TRBV27 to TRBJ2-1; no clear D. From germline, CDR1 is MNHEY and CDR2 SMNVEV (reference sequence). V was clipped by 6 bases and J by 8 bases, with 14 bases between them. CDR3 size: 13 residues. For the CDR3, the DNA is TGTGCCAGCAGCCTGGGTAGCCTGGATGAGCAGTTCTTC. Its translation: CASSLGSLDEQFF.

There are a few counts of this clonotype. The chain combines TRBV4-3 with TRBJ1-4, with 10 bases that match TRBD1. The CDR3 runs 17 residues. Germline V gene sequence: CDR1 LGHNA, CDR2 YSLEER. Germline trimming cut 4 bases from V and 11 bases from J; bases unmatched to any gene: 16. CDR3 nucleotides: TGCGCCAGCAGCCGCCACCCTAAAGGGACAGGGGAGGAGAAACTGTTTTTT. Protein product: CASSRHPKGTGEEKLFF.

This sequence joins TRBV7-2 and TRBJ1-2, with 7 positions matching TRBD1. From germline, CDR1 is SGHTA and CDR2 FQGNSA. CDR3 length: 15 residues. With 3 bases clipped from V and 4 bases from J, the junction kept 8 bases outside the gene matches. CDR3: CASSLSRGSGYGYTF. The CDR3 bases are TGTGCCAGCAGCTTGAGCAGGGGGAGCGGCTATGGCTACACCTTC.

About this clonotype: One end of the junction is discordant with germline, which a read error may explain. The chain uses TRBV29-1 and TRBJ2-1, with D possibly matching TRBD2 (5 bases). The germline V gene has CDR1 SQVTM and CDR2 ANQGSEA. The CDR3 runs 15 residues. The CDR3 sequence: CSVPVTASSCNEQFF. CDR3 DNA sequence: TGCAGCGTTCCGGTAACTGCTAGCTCCTGCAATGAGCAGTTCTTC.

This chain links TRBV10-3 with TRBJ2-1; the match to TRBD1 covers 8 bases. V lost 0 bases to trimming and J lost 4 bases; unmatched junction nucleotides: 8. The CDR3 extends over 17 amino acids. Per germline, CDR1 ENHRY and CDR2 SYGVKD. CDR3 loop: CAISESSPGQVYNEQFF. The CDR3 DNA reads as TGTGCCATCAGTGAGTCCTCTCCGGGACAGGTTTACAATGAGCAGTTCTTC.

The chain employs TRBV10-3 and TRBJ2-7; D gene unclear. Trimming stripped 4 bases from V and 5 bases from J, with 9 bases between. Germline CDR1 ENHRY, CDR2 SYGVKD. This CDR3 region has 12 residues. The CDR3 DNA reads TGTGCCATCAGTGCGACATTAGACGAGCAGTACTTC. This sequence encodes CAISATLDEQYF.

This chain connects TRBV27 to TRBJ2-5; 11 nucleotides line up with TRBD2. CDR1 and CDR2 (germline): MNHEY, SMNVEV (reference sequence). Trimming took 3 bases from V and 11 from J; bases not matched to a gene: 11. The CDR3 has 15 amino acids. CDR3 amino acids: CASSLVGLAGGWQYF. The DNA for the CDR3 is TGTGCCAGCAGTTTGGTGGGGCTAGCGGGAGGATGGCAGTACTTC.

This clonotype was picked up a small number of times. The rearrangement joins TRBV4-3 to TRBJ2-6; no definite D call. With 0 bases removed from V and 0 bases from J, the gap between germline ends came to 9 bases. Per the germline V gene, CDR1 is LGHNA and CDR2 is YSLEER. The CDR3 is made up of 17 amino acids. In DNA, the CDR3 is TGCGCCAGCAGCCAAGAGCGGCAGACCTCTGGGGCCAACGTCCTGACTTTC. It encodes CASSQERQTSGANVLTF.

This clonotype was seen ten or more times. This sequence joins TRBV7-2 and TRBJ2-6, with D uncertain. The CDR3 consists of 15 residues. V was clipped by 4 bases and J by 0 bases, with 7 bases between them. CDR1 is SGHTA, CDR2 FQGNSA, per germline. CDR3 protein: CASSSGYSGANVLTF. In nucleotides, the CDR3 is TGTGCCAGCAGCTCCGGCTACTCTGGGGCCAACGTCCTGACTTTC.

V usage is TRBV29-1 and J usage is TRBJ2-1; D not certain. The tail of the sequence fits TRBJ2-7 better, so the J call may be wrong. This CDR3 region has 14 residues. The germline V gene encodes CDR1 SQVTM and CDR2 ANQGSEA. CDR3 sequence: CSIQTPDSYNEQYF. CDR3 in DNA: TGCAGCATACAGACCCCCGACTCCTACAATGAGCAGTACTTC.

This chain links TRBV7-7 with TRBJ1-1; 7 bases map to TRBD1. Germline-derived CDR1 and CDR2 are SSHAT and FNYEAQ (reference sequence). The CDR3 runs to 15 residues. Trimming at V came to 6 bases and at J to 2 bases, leaving 9 bases not matched to a gene. Written as DNA, the CDR3 is TGTGCCAGCAGTTACCGACAGGGAGTAAACACTGAAGCTTTCTTT. It specifies CASSYRQGVNTEAFF. Supplemented by reference TRBV7-7 and TRBJ1-1, the full variable domain reads GAGVSQSPRYKVTKRGQDVTLRCDPISSHATLYWYQQALGQGPEFLTYFNYEAQPDKSGLPSDRFSAERPEGSISTLTIQRTEQRDSAMYRCASSYRQGVNTEAFFGQGTRLTVV.

The chain has TRBV3-1 and TRBJ2-5; D not certain. V shed 8 bases and J shed 5 bases, with 15 bases lying between them. The CDR3 totals 13 residues. From germline, CDR1 is LGHDT and CDR2 YNNKEL (reference sequence). CDR3 loop: CASSLGLLETQYF. Here the CDR3 DNA reads TGTGCCAGCTCTCTTGGTTTGCTGGAGACCCAGTACTTC.

This clonotype has just a few counts. The chain couples TRBV10-3 to TRBJ2-3, with TRBD2 matching 9 bases. The CDR3 runs 14 residues. CDR1 is ENHRY, CDR2 SYGVKD, per germline. J gave up 3 bases and V 5 bases, and 3 bases lay outside the gene matches. The CDR3 here is CAISPSGVTDTQYF. The CDR3 DNA is TGTGCCATCAGTCCTAGCGGGGTTACAGATACGCAGTATTTT.

This clonotype was recorded many times. The chain is built from TRBV9 and TRBJ1-1, with 9 bases identical to TRBD1. This CDR3 is 15 amino acids long. After removal of 3 bases from V and 1 base from J, the junction contained 4 bases not matched to a gene. CDR1 is SGDLS, CDR2 YYNGEE, per germline. CDR3 nucleotides: TGTGCCAGCAGCGAGGGGACAGGGTCGAACACTGAAGCTTTCTTT. Translation gives CASSEGTGSNTEAFF.

V is TRBV28 and J is TRBJ2-4, with D maybe TRBD2 (6 bases). The DNA end lines up better with TRBJ2-7; the J call may be wrong. Germline V CDR1 and CDR2: MDHEN, SYDVKM. The CDR3 extends over 15 amino acids. The CDR3 nucleotides read TGTGCCAGCAGCTCGCAGGAGCGGGCCTCCTACGAGCAGTACTTC. It yields the protein CASSSQERASYEQYF.

V is TRBV28 and J is TRBJ1-2; TRBD1 matches at 9 bases. In germline, CDR1 is MDHEN, CDR2 SYDVKM. The CDR3 is 14 residues long. V lost 6 bases, J lost 2 bases, and 4 bases stayed unmatched. The CDR3 DNA follows: TGTGCCAGCAGATGGACAGGGGAGAACTATGGCTACACCTTC. Translation: CASRWTGENYGYTF.

The chain recombines TRBV9 with TRBJ1-2; no reliable D call. Trimming took 0 bases from V and 3 from J, leaving 12 bases between them. This CDR3 has 15 amino acids. The germline gives CDR1 SGDLS, CDR2 YYNGEE. CDR3 sequence reads: CASSVVGSVDYGYTF. DNA of the CDR3: TGTGCCAGCAGCGTAGTCGGGTCGGTGGACTATGGCTACACCTTC.

CDR3 loop: CASSFRLAKNIQYF. CDR3 nucleotide sequence: TGTGCCAGCAGCTTCCGACTAGCCAAAAACATTCAGTACTTC. This rearrangement joins TRBV7-8 to TRBJ2-4; D unresolved. Germline V gives CDR1 SGHVS, CDR2 FQNEAQ. This CDR3 has 14 residues. Trimming removed 3 bases at V and 0 bases at J, with 6 bases between. Full variable domain (missing parts from reference TRBV7-8 and TRBJ2-4): GAGVSQSPRYKVAKRGQDVALRCDPISGHVSLFWYQQALGQGPEFLTYFQNEAQLDKSGLPSDRFFAERPEGSVSTLKIQRTQQEDSAVYLCASSFRLAKNIQYFGAGTRLSVL.

CDR3 nucleotide sequence: TGTGCCAGCAGCCCTACACTAGCGGGAGCGGGTAATGAGCAGTTCTTC. It is translated as CASSPTLAGAGNEQFF. The chain is built from TRBV6-2 or TRBV6-3 and TRBJ2-1; 11 nucleotides agree with TRBD2. J gave up 7 bases and V 6 bases, and 11 bases lay outside the gene matches. The germline V gene encodes CDR1 MNHEY and CDR2 SVGEGT. The CDR3 sequence is 16 residues long.